This T cell receptor beta chain was documented in a study of CD8+CD57+ T cells in acquired aplastic anemia. The overall study: Roughly 3.2 ug was the average amount of DNA from sorted CD4+ and CD8+ cells. Healthy donors had, on average, roughly 10 million reads for their CD4+ cells. The study's findings and limits: Between patients and controls, CD8+ Simpson's diversity did not vary significantly. The study identified roughly 29 CD8+ CDR3 sequences shared by patients and controls.

As regards this clonotype: As yet, its antigen is unknown.

Using genomic DNA as the template, TCR beta VDJ and CDR3 profiling was carried out. TCRdb re-analysed the reads in MiXCR, keeping a single row per CDR3 protein. The data show a few hundred thousand distinct CDR3 sequences, with around 32% seen just once and approximately 1.2% held by the top ten. The CDR3 length is 12 residues. The V gene end was trimmed by 0 bases and the J gene end by 15 bases; junction bases not matched to a gene: 3. The TCR was taken from a human donor in good health, serving as a control. The chain employs TRBV12-3 or TRBV12-4 and TRBJ2-1; 9 bases line up with TRBD2. The specimen was sorted CD4+, CD8+, or CD8+CD57+ T cells (not recorded which) from PBMCs. The CDR3 loop reads CASSLAAGGLFF. The CDR3 nucleotides are TGTGCCAGCAGTTTAGCAGCGGGAGGCCTGTTCTTC.